The sequence of this TCR beta chain was determined in a study of control samples from healthy donors and cancer patients. From germline, CDR1 is MNHNS and CDR2 SASEGT. The V gene lost 0 bases and the J gene lost 5 bases, with 13 bases spanning the gap. The CDR3 covers 15 residues. Sequencing used immunoSEQ multiplex PCR; TCRdb keeps in-frame clones, though not all of them. Altogether over 110,000 clones are present, 75% to 90% being singletons, with the ten largest covering 8.7%. The clonotype originates from a woman in her 30s in good health. Input material: blood. V gene TRBV6-1 combines with J gene TRBJ1-2; D perhaps matches TRBD1 (6 bases). The CDR3 region is CASSEAPGAGYGYTF. CDR3 coding DNA: TGTGCCAGCAGTGAAGCGCCGGGGGCCGGGTATGGCTACACCTTC.